This TCR beta chain came from a study of T cells in Graves' hyperthyroidism and ophthalmopathy (dated by TCRdb to between 2019 and 2020). In terms of the full investigation: Peripheral blood samples were taken at the time of initial diagnosis, prior to any treatment. To identify distinguishing TCR V-J signatures, a discovery cohort of some 100 patients was used, comprising some 45 with Graves' ophthalmopathy and 57 with stable Graves' hyperthyroidism. Prospective prediction of ophthalmopathy was tested in an independent validation cohort of fewer than 20 hyperthyroidism patients and 17 patients who later progressed to ophthalmopathy. For training and testing, the 95 to 100 patients in the discovery cohort were randomly divided in a 7:3 ratio. In roughly six Graves' hyperthyroidism patients, the study also compared T-cell repertoires from thyroid tissue with T-cell repertoires from blood. Following sampling, methimazole starting at 30 mg daily was given to hyperthyroidism patients, and high-dose intravenous methylprednisolone was given to ophthalmopathy patients. The paper describes TCR Vbeta CDR3 sequencing of more than 120 peripheral blood samples, made up of about 40 ophthalmopathy patients, roughly 72 hyperthyroidism patients and 17 progressor patients. Study-wide findings and limitations: Most expanded thyroid clonotypes (frequency above 0.001) were also detected in blood, suggesting blood repertoires may reflect thyroid immune responses. In validation, progression to ophthalmopathy was predicted by the model with 70.59% sensitivity and 72% to 85% specificity, a median of about 6 months before onset. Ophthalmopathy was separated from stable hyperthyroidism by a 13 V-J signature model, with approximately 86% sensitivity and about 84% specificity obtained in cross-validation and 80%/75% obtained in testing. Sample size was not statistically predetermined, and blinding of investigators to group allocation was not performed.

V gives up 6 bases and J gives up 4 bases, and the segment between their germline ends measures 19 bases. Taken from the germline V gene, the CDR1 and CDR2 loops are MDHEN and SYDVKM. Including cysteine and phenylalanine, the CDR3 has 16 amino acids. Only CDR3 DNA is held: 48 bases, read in frame from base 1. Ophthalmopathy patients had moderately to severely active disease, Clinical Activity Score of at least 3, NOSPECS grade of at least 4, and duration under 3 months. Patients with uncontrolled infections, other autoimmune diseases, pregnancy or lactation were excluded. Clinical symptoms, serum thyroxine and TRAb, thyroid ultrasound, and orbital computed tomography formed the basis for the diagnoses. PBMCs were separated from around 9.1 ml of fresh peripheral blood using Ficoll-Paque density gradient centrifugation. Total RNA was extracted with Trizol reagent, and quality was checked on an Agilent 2100 Bioanalyzer.

TCR beta CDR3 regions were amplified from RNA transcripts. The TCR CDR3 was subjected to a first round of RT-PCR using the HTBI primer set and the Qiagen OneStep RT-PCR kit. The libraries were constructed in a second round of multiplex PCR and then size-selected and purified. The libraries were sequenced on an Illumina HiSeq2000 using paired-end 100 bp reads. The paper's data handling went like this. SOAPnuke was used to process the raw data, with reads discarded if the reads contained adapters or uncalled bases, had a mean Phred below 15, or lacked an exact constant-primer or identifier match. High-quality paired reads were merged with COPE v1.2.5, and unique nucleotide sequences were defined as clonotypes. Clonotypes were aligned to IMGT TRBV, TRBD and TRBJ reference segments using MiTCR v1.1. The analysis was restricted to V-J combinations with a frequency above 0.0001, which together covered around 99% of the repertoires. A TCS score was defined as the ratio between F50 (clonal expansion) and ExV (chaos), using BLOSUM62-based TCRdist between CDR3 peptides within each V-J. Welch's t-statistics and random forest reduced around 550 V-J features to about 12, which were used in a naive Bayes classifier (R e1071). The public sequencing data were trimmed at Q25 with fastp and processed into clonotypes with MiXCR by TCRdb, which kept only in-frame beta chains. Every entry covers one CDR3 protein and lists the most common genes and DNA from its rows. The V and J calls reflect TCRdb's pipeline rather than the authors' work. The sample has 250,000 to 400,000 distinct CDR3 sequences on record, approximately 15% of them singletons. The ten largest clonotypes hold roughly 33% of the sample.

With regard to this clonotype: No antigen is known for it. Qualities for individual bases were not recorded, and no much larger clone is one base off.

The sequence is built from TRBV28 and TRBJ1-5; the D segment could be TRBD1, given 6 matching bases. The receptor was isolated from a woman in her forties with Graves' ophthalmopathy. The sample was blood. The base sequence is TGTGCCAGCAGGACCCGGGGACATAGTTTTAATCAGCCCCAGCATTTT. Its product reads: CASRTRGHSFNQPQHF.